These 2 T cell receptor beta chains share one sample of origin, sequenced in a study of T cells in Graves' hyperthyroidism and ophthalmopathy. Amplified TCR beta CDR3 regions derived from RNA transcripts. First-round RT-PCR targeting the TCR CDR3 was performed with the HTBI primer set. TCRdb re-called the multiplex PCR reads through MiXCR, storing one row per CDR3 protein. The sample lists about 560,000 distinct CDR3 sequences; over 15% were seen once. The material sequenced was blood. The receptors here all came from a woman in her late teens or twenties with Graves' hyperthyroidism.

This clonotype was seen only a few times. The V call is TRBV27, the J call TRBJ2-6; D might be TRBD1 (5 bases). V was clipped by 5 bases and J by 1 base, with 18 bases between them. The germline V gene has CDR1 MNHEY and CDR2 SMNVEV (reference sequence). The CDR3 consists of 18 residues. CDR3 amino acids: CASSKTRQQPSGANVLTF. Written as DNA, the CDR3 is TGTGCCAGCAGTAAAACCCGACAGCAACCATCTGGGGCCAACGTCCTGACTTTC.

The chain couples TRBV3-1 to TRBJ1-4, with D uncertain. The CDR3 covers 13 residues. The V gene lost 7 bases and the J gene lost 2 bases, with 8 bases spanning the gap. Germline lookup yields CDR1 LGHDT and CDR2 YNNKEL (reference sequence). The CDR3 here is CASNVSTNEKLFF. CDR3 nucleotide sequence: TGTGCCAGCAACGTATCTACTAATGAAAAACTGTTTTTT.